This passage covers 32 T cell receptor beta chains from one sample sequenced in a study of vaccination and CD4 T cells after COVID-19. Treatment reported: approximately nine-day PBMC culture with coronavirus spike peptide pools or control peptides (ViraFEST assay). These receptors' targets are unknown. Oncomine TCR Beta short-read sequencing was applied to DNA from cultured CD4+ T cells. Via MiXCR, TCRdb re-called the PCR reads, giving one row per CDR3 protein. The sample contains 6,000 to 8,500 distinct CDR3 sequences, around 72% of which appear only once. The source material was CD4+ T cells from blood, cultured in vitro. The source of these receptors is a human donor who had recovered from COVID-19.

The V and J genes are TRBV10-3 and TRBJ1-6; D remains unclear. Trimming removed 2 bases at V and 0 bases at J, with 8 bases between. The germline V gene encodes CDR1 ENHRY and CDR2 SYGVKD. There are 16 residues in the CDR3. The CDR3 protein is CAISEQESSYNSPLHF. CDR3 bases: TGTGCCATCAGTGAGCAGGAAAGCTCCTATAATTCACCCCTCCACTTT.

The CDR3 is CASSQGPGTGNSPLHF. CDR3 DNA sequence: TGCGCCAGCAGCCAAGGTCCCGGGACAGGAAATTCACCCCTCCACTTT. The chain links TRBV4-1 to TRBJ1-6, with 8 nucleotides matching TRBD1. Germline-derived CDR1 and CDR2 are MGHRA and YSYEKL. V shed 1 base, J shed 7 bases, and the junction held 6 bases outside the gene matches. The CDR3 has 16 residues.

The chain combines TRBV20-1 with TRBJ2-2; 10 nucleotides line up with TRBD2. Germline trimming cut 0 bases from V and 7 bases from J; bases unmatched to any gene: 8. Germline CDR1 reads DFQATT; CDR2 reads SNEGSKA (reference sequence). The length of the CDR3 is 16 residues. In DNA form, the CDR3 reads TGCAGTGCTAGAGATGTGGGGACTAGCGTAGACGGGGAGCTGTTTTTT. This gives the protein CSARDVGTSVDGELFF.

This chain links TRBV12-3 or TRBV12-4 with TRBJ1-2; D gene ambiguous. The CDR3 is 14 amino acids. Trimming pared 5 bases from V and 2 bases from J, leaving 12 bases between. The CDR3 bases are TGTGCCAGCAGTCTCCGGACGGGCAACTATGGCTACACCTTC. Translated: CASSLRTGNYGYTF.

The CDR3 region has the DNA TGTGCCAGCAGCCCCACAGGGTTGGGGATCGTGACCGGGGAGCTGTTTTTT. This codes for CASSPTGLGIVTGELFF. This sequence joins TRBV7-3 and TRBJ2-2; D perhaps matches TRBD1 (6 bases). From germline, CDR1 is SGHTA and CDR2 FQGTGA. The ends were cut back, 5 bases at V and 5 bases at J, with 21 bases in the middle. The CDR3 has 17 amino acids.

The genes are TRBV20-1 and TRBJ1-2, with unresolved D. Germline V lookup: CDR1 DFQATT, CDR2 SNEGSKA (reference sequence). The CDR3 is 10 amino acids. V shed 7 bases and J shed 8 bases, with 11 bases lying between them. CDR3 DNA sequence: TGCAGTGGGGTCGGACGCGGCTACACCTTC. It encodes CSGVGRGYTF.

The rearrangement links TRBV6-5 to TRBJ1-6; 8 bases are shared with TRBD1. Germline values: CDR1 MNHEY, CDR2 SVGAGI. The CDR3 has 16 residues. V was pared by 0 bases and J by 9 bases, with 7 bases of the junction left unmatched. The CDR3 region is CASSYSRQGLGSPLHF. For the CDR3, the DNA is TGTGCCAGCAGTTACTCTCGACAGGGGCTGGGTTCACCCCTCCACTTT.

V gene TRBV20-1 combines with J gene TRBJ1-1, with D unresolved. Germline loops: CDR1 DFQATT, CDR2 SNEGSKA (reference sequence). V shed 0 bases and J shed 5 bases, with 16 bases lying between them. The CDR3 is 15 amino acids. The CDR3 region has the DNA TGCAGTGCTAGAGATCCAAGACCCGCCAGTACTGAAGCTTTCTTT. Translation: CSARDPRPASTEAFF.

The chain recombines TRBV11-2 with TRBJ1-1; D unresolved. Trimming took 2 bases from V and 3 from J, leaving 7 bases between them. The CDR3 length is 13 residues. Germline CDR1 and CDR2: SGHAT and FQNNGV. The CDR3 loop is CASSLLMDTEAFF. The CDR3 DNA reads as TGTGCCAGCAGCTTATTAATGGACACTGAAGCTTTCTTT.

This sequence joins TRBV6-2 or TRBV6-3 and TRBJ2-7; D is uncertain. CDR1 and CDR2 (germline): MNHEY, SVGEGT. Trimming took off 5 bases at V and 0 bases at J, with 14 bases between the two ends. The CDR3 is 15 amino acids. The CDR3 coding sequence is TGTGCCAGCAGTCGATTTAGCCAGAGCTCCTACGAGCAGTACTTC. It translates to CASSRFSQSSYEQYF.

The V gene is TRBV10-1, the J gene TRBJ1-5; D perhaps matches TRBD1 (6 bases). V was shortened by 6 bases and J by 0 bases, with 21 bases between the two germline ends. CDR3 length equals 18 residues. In germline, CDR1 is WNHNN, CDR2 SYGVQD (reference sequence). The CDR3: CASRTGTQKHYSNQPQHF. The CDR3 DNA is TGCGCCAGCAGAACCGGGACACAAAAACATTATAGCAATCAGCCCCAGCATTTT.

The J gene is TRBJ2-5, the V gene TRBV30; a possible D gene is TRBD2 (6 bases). There are 14 residues in the CDR3. The germline CDR1 and CDR2 sequences are GTSNPN and SVGIG (reference sequence). V lost 1 base, J lost 3 bases, and 12 bases lay in between. CDR3 sequence: CAWSEAGQEETQYF. For the CDR3, the DNA is TGTGCCTGGAGTGAGGCGGGGCAGGAAGAGACCCAGTACTTC.

This clonotype was found a few times. The rearrangement joins TRBV19 to TRBJ1-2, with D perhaps matching TRBD1 (6 bases). Germline V gives CDR1 LNHDA, CDR2 SQIVND (reference sequence). This CDR3 spans 15 amino acids. Between the trimmed V and J ends, which lost 1 base and 5 bases, there was a span of 14 bases. The CDR3 loop is CASSIGMDRPYGYTF. The CDR3 DNA sequence: TGTGCCAGTAGTATAGGAATGGACAGACCTTATGGCTACACCTTC. Complete variable domain (other parts from reference TRBV19 and TRBJ1-2): DGGITQSPKYLFRKEGQNVTLSCEQNLNHDAMYWYRQDPGQGLRLIYYSQIVNDFQKGDIAEGYSVSREKKESFPLTVTSAQKNPTAFYLCASSIGMDRPYGYTFGSGTRLTVV.

The J gene is TRBJ1-1, the V gene TRBV20-1; tentative D call: TRBD1 (6 bases). Trimming cost V 6 bases and J 8 bases, with 13 bases left between them. The CDR3 is made up of 11 amino acids. CDR1 is DFQATT and CDR2 is SNEGSKA in the germline V gene (reference sequence). CDR3 nucleotides: TGCAGTGCCTATACAGGGAGGGAAGCTTTCTTT. The encoded protein is CSAYTGREAFF.

The chain recombines TRBV6-1 with TRBJ2-5; 7 bases match TRBD1. The CDR3 runs to 15 residues. Germline V gene data show CDR1 as MNHNS and CDR2 as SASEGT. J gave up 2 bases and V 8 bases, and 11 bases lay outside the gene matches. The CDR3 DNA is TGTGCCAGCGCAAAAACCGGGACAGCGCAAGAGACCCAGTACTTC. It translates to CASAKTGTAQETQYF.

Here the CDR3 reads CASSLWGTGSGEQYF. The DNA of the CDR3 is TGTGCCAGCAGCTTGTGGGGGACAGGCTCTGGCGAGCAGTACTTC. J is TRBJ2-7 and V is TRBV5-8; TRBD1 agrees at 8 bases. Germline values: CDR1 SGHTS, CDR2 YDEGEE. The CDR3 length is 15 residues. V lost 1 base to trimming and J lost 6 bases; unmatched junction nucleotides: 9. The full variable domain, its missing parts supplied by reference TRBV5-8 and TRBJ2-7, is EAGVTQSPTHLIKTRGQQATLRCSPISGHTSVYWYQQALGLGLQFLLWYDEGEERNRGNFPPRFSGRQFPNYSSELNVNALELEDSALYLCASSLWGTGSGEQYFGPGTRLTVT.

The chain combines TRBV7-3 with TRBJ1-6; 8 nucleotides agree with TRBD1. There are 15 residues in the CDR3. With V trimmed by 2 bases and J by 13 bases, 10 bases remained unmatched. Germline-derived CDR1 and CDR2 are SGHTA and FQGTGA. This chain's CDR3 is CASSLGRIGQGPLHF. The CDR3 DNA sequence: TGTGCCAGCAGCTTAGGGCGTATCGGACAGGGCCCCCTCCACTTT.

The chain is built from TRBV20-1 and TRBJ2-3; 8 positions match TRBD2. Germline CDR1 is DFQATT and CDR2 is SNEGSKA (reference sequence). This CDR3 has 15 amino acids. J lost 6 bases, V lost 2 bases, and 10 bases had no gene match. In DNA, the CDR3 is TGCAGTGCTAGATCCCCGGGGACTAGAGATGATACGCAGTATTTT. Translation: CSARSPGTRDDTQYF.

This clonotype is medium-sized in the sample. V gene TRBV6-1 combines with J gene TRBJ2-3; a weak D match, TRBD2 (5 bases). The CDR3 loop spans 13 amino acids. CDR1 and CDR2 (germline): MNHNS, SASEGT. Trimming took 5 bases from V and 6 from J, leaving 12 bases between them. CDR3 amino acids: CASSPRSGDTQYF. CDR3 DNA: TGTGCCAGCAGTCCCAGGTCGGGGGATACGCAGTATTTT.

V and J are TRBV7-2 and TRBJ2-4, with 10 bases that match TRBD2. Germline V lookup: CDR1 SGHTA, CDR2 FQGNSA. CDR3 length: 18 amino acids. The J segment lost 0 bases and the V segment lost 6 bases, leaving 11 bases of the junction unmatched. In DNA form, the CDR3 reads TGTGCCAGCAGTTACCGGACTAGCGGATTAGTAGCCAAAAACATTCAGTACTTC. It yields the protein CASSYRTSGLVAKNIQYF.

The chain uses TRBV24-1 and TRBJ2-1; perhaps TRBD1 as D (5 bases). The CDR3 extends over 14 amino acids. The germline V and J ends were trimmed by 6 bases and 5 bases, with 13 bases remaining between them. Germline values: CDR1 KGHDR, CDR2 SFDVKD. CDR3 residues: CATSSRQGDNEQFF. The CDR3 nucleotides read TGTGCCACCAGTTCGAGGCAGGGCGACAATGAGCAGTTCTTC.

Only one count was recorded for this clonotype. V usage is TRBV7-2 and J usage is TRBJ1-1; TRBD1 is a possible D gene (6 bases). V lost 5 bases, J lost 8 bases, and 18 bases lay in between. The germline V gene has CDR1 SGHTA and CDR2 FQGNSA. CDR3 length equals 14 residues. The CDR3: CASSPGSGAREAFF. CDR3 sequence (DNA): TGTGCCAGCAGCCCCGGCTCAGGGGCGCGAGAAGCTTTCTTT.

This sequence joins TRBV6-2 or TRBV6-3 and TRBJ2-7, with a tentative D call TRBD1 (6 bases). V was trimmed by 6 bases and J by 7 bases, leaving 22 bases between them. The CDR3 has 15 residues. CDR1 MNHEY and CDR2 SVGEGT come from the germline V gene. CDR3 nucleotides: TGTGCCAGCAGGCCAGGGGACCCCTTTAGTGTGGAGCAGTACTTC. Protein: CASRPGDPFSVEQYF.

The gene calls are TRBV7-2 and TRBJ1-5, with TRBD1 matching over 12 bases. CDR1 and CDR2 (germline): SGHTA, FQGNSA. The V gene end was trimmed by 0 bases and the J gene end by 6 bases; junction bases not matched to a gene: 9. CDR3 size: 18 residues. CDR3 DNA sequence: TGTGCCAGCAGCTTAGCTTCGGGGGGACAGGGGGCGCGTCAGCCCCAGCATTTT. It yields the protein CASSLASGGQGARQPQHF. Complete variable domain (other parts from reference TRBV7-2 and TRBJ1-5): GAGVSQSPSNKVTEKGKDVELRCDPISGHTALYWYRQSLGQGLEFLIYFQGNSAPDKSGLPSDRFSAERTGGSVSTLTIQRTQQEDSAVYLCASSLASGGQGARQPQHFGDGTRLSIL.

The genes are TRBV7-2 and TRBJ2-1; TRBD1 is a possible D gene (6 bases). Trimming removed 5 bases from V and 7 bases from J, with 12 bases in between. Germline V CDR1 and CDR2: SGHTA, FQGNSA. This CDR3 contains 13 residues. CDR3 sequence (DNA): TGTGCCAGCAGCGGACAAAGGGGGAATGAGCAGTTCTTC. It encodes CASSGQRGNEQFF.

The gene calls are TRBV5-6 and TRBJ1-2; D may be TRBD1 (5 bases). The ends were cut back, 4 bases at V and 1 base at J, with 17 bases in the middle. The germline V gene has CDR1 SGHDT and CDR2 YYEEEE. This CDR3 spans 16 amino acids. CDR3 residues: CASSPGYKGGNYGYTF. The CDR3 bases are TGTGCCAGCAGCCCAGGGTACAAGGGCGGTAACTATGGCTACACCTTC.

This clonotype is large. V usage is TRBV25-1 and J usage is TRBJ1-6, with a weak D call TRBD1 (5 bases). This CDR3 contains 15 residues. The germline V gene encodes CDR1 MGHDK and CDR2 SYGVNS. The V gene lost 1 base and the J gene lost 12 bases, with 16 bases spanning the gap. CDR3 sequence reads: CASSELRQPRKPLHF. The DNA for the CDR3 is TGTGCCAGCAGTGAATTAAGACAGCCGCGTAAACCCCTCCACTTT.

This chain joins TRBV5-4 and TRBJ2-7; possibly TRBD2 for D (6 bases). The V end was cut by 4 bases, the J end by 5 bases, with 25 bases between. The CDR3 totals 17 residues. Germline CDR1 and CDR2: SGHNT and YYREEE (reference sequence). For the CDR3, the DNA is TGTGCCAGCAGCAAAGTTACTATTAGACTAGGGGTAAACGAGCAGTACTTC. This translates into CASSKVTIRLGVNEQYF.

The rearrangement links TRBV28 to TRBJ1-1; no firm D call. This CDR3 contains 22 residues. The V gene's germline CDR1 is MDHEN and CDR2 SYDVKM. V lost 7 bases, J lost 0 bases, and 36 bases lay in between. CDR3 bases: TGTGCCAGCACCACGTTGGGCCCCCACTACACCCTCGGGAGCATCATGAACACTGAAGCTTTCTTT. It specifies CASTTLGPHYTLGSIMNTEAFF.

This chain connects TRBV7-9 to TRBJ1-2; D uncertain. Germline assignment: CDR1 SEHNR and CDR2 FQNEAQ (reference sequence). CDR3 length: 13 residues. Trimming removed 2 bases at V and 8 bases at J, with 12 bases between. The CDR3 here is CASSLTQPGGYTF. The CDR3 bases are TGTGCCAGCAGCTTAACACAGCCGGGGGGCTACACCTTC. The variable domain in full, with the rest retrieved from reference TRBV7-9 and TRBJ1-2, is DTGVSQNPRHKITKRGQNVTFRCDPISEHNRLYWYRQTLGQGPEFLTYFQNEAQLEKSRLLSDRFSAERPKGSFSTLEIQRTEQGDSAMYLCASSLTQPGGYTFGSGTRLTVV.

DNA of the CDR3: TGCAGCGCCACAGGGGGTGATCTGACCCAGTACTTC. Protein product: CSATGGDLTQYF. The chain combines TRBV29-1 with TRBJ2-7; 8 bases map to TRBD1. The end of the DNA aligns better with TRBJ2-5, so the J call may be wrong. Germline-derived CDR1 and CDR2 are SQVTM and ANQGSEA. The CDR3 has 12 amino acids.

This clonotype rates as medium-sized. This chain links TRBV24-1 with TRBJ2-1; TRBD2 matches 9 bases. Germline V gene lookup returns CDR1 KGHDR and CDR2 SFDVKD. V lost 3 bases to trimming and J lost 8 bases; unmatched junction nucleotides: 10. There are 16 residues in the CDR3. This CDR3 reads CATSDRSGRRSDEQFF. The CDR3 region has the DNA TGTGCCACCAGTGATCGTAGCGGGAGAAGGTCGGATGAGCAGTTCTTC.